Below, 14 T cell receptor beta chains from the same sample are listed, as sequenced in a study of CDR3 diversity in severe acne. TCRdb recomputed calls from the PCR reads with MiXCR, one row per CDR3 protein. The table includes 79,000 or so distinct CDR3 sequences, around 54% detected once. Material for sequencing was blood. The receptors here all came from a male donor with severe acne vulgaris.

This clonotype was picked up many times. V is TRBV15 and J is TRBJ2-3; no reliable D call. Germline V gene lookup returns CDR1 LNHNV and CDR2 YYDKDF (reference sequence). The germline V and J ends were trimmed by 3 bases and 6 bases, with 16 bases remaining between them. The CDR3 spans 15 residues. This CDR3 is CATSRVLGVGDTQYF. CDR3 in DNA: TGTGCCACCAGCAGGGTCTTAGGAGTGGGGGATACGCAGTATTTT.

CDR3 in DNA: TGCAGTGCCAGCCCCCCCAGCGGGAATTTGGGGTTCTTC. Its protein product is CSASPPSGNLGFF. This rearrangement joins TRBV20-1 to TRBJ2-1; TRBD2 matches at 7 bases. CDR1 and CDR2 from the germline V gene are DFQATT and SNEGSKA (reference sequence). V trimming: 6 bases; J trimming: 15 bases; junction bases outside the gene matches: 17. This CDR3 region has 13 residues.

Note on this clonotype: This may be a read error: a much more frequent sequence differs by one nucleotide. The rearrangement joins TRBV6-4 to TRBJ2-3; TRBD2 aligns across 15 bases. V was clipped by 4 bases and J by 4 bases; unmatched bases: 0. In germline, CDR1 is MRHNA, CDR2 SNTAGT. The CDR3 totals 15 residues. Here the CDR3 reads CASSGTSGGADTQYF. The DNA for the CDR3 is TGTGCCAGCAGTGGGACTAGCGGGGGGGCAGATACGCAGTATTTT.

This clonotype was seen many times. V usage is TRBV9 and J usage is TRBJ2-6, with D possibly being TRBD2 (5 bases). The length of the CDR3 is 17 residues. Between the trimmed V and J ends, which lost 0 bases and 1 base, there was a span of 11 bases. Germline assignment: CDR1 SGDLS and CDR2 YYNGEE. The CDR3 region has the DNA TGTGCCAGCAGCGTAGGGCCCGAGGGATCTGGGGCCAACGTCCTGACTTTC. Its protein product is CASSVGPEGSGANVLTF.

This clonotype was seen more than once but under ten times. The genes are TRBV19 and TRBJ1-4; 8 bases line up with TRBD1. The CDR3 loop spans 14 amino acids. Germline V gene data show CDR1 as LNHDA and CDR2 as SQIVND (reference sequence). V dropped 3 bases and J dropped 4; count of bases not matched to a gene: 1. The CDR3 protein is CASSMGQVNEKLFF. The CDR3 DNA reads TGTGCCAGTAGTATGGGACAGGTTAATGAAAAACTGTTTTTT.

This clonotype was counted at least ten times. The chain has TRBV10-3 and TRBJ1-3; possible D gene TRBD1, 5 bases. Germline loops: CDR1 ENHRY, CDR2 SYGVKD. Trimming cost V 4 bases and J 9 bases, with 16 bases left between them. This CDR3 is 14 amino acids long. CDR3 amino acids: CAISGDGILSTIYF. CDR3 coding DNA: TGTGCCATCAGTGGGGACGGGATTCTGAGCACCATATATTTT.

This clonotype was observed a few times. The chain links TRBV16 to TRBJ2-2; 9 bases fit TRBD2. The junction had 4 bases not matched to a gene; V was cut back by 0 bases and J by 5 bases. The length of the CDR3 is 16 residues. The germline V gene has CDR1 KGHSY and CDR2 FQNENV. The CDR3 sequence is CASSQSRTSVTGELFF. The CDR3 DNA reads as TGTGCCAGCAGCCAATCTAGGACTAGCGTGACCGGGGAGCTGTTTTTT.

In the case of this clonotype: This may be a read error: a much more frequent sequence differs by one nucleotide. This chain connects TRBV6-4 to TRBJ2-1; D remains unclear. CDR3 size: 14 residues. Germline CDR1 is MRHNA and CDR2 is SNTAGT. V gave up 6 bases and J gave up 8 bases, with 17 bases separating them. CDR3 DNA: TGTGCCAGCAGCGCCTCATGGAAGGTCGATGAGCAGTTCTTC. Its translation is CASSASWKVDEQFF.

As for this clonotype: As the CDR3 is not closed by the conserved phenylalanine or tryptophan, this likely results from a read error. The chain employs TRBV20-1 and TRBJ2-7; D remains unclear. Germline V lookup: CDR1 DFQATT, CDR2 SNEGSKA (reference sequence). CDR3 size: 14 residues. V was trimmed by 6 bases and J by 7 bases, leaving 22 bases between them. CDR3 bases: TGCAGTGCGCTTAACAGCCCCACGGCTCGGGAGCAGTACCTC. Translated, it gives CSALNSPTAREQYL.

This clonotype was seen repeatedly, ten times or more. The rearrangement links TRBV5-1 to TRBJ1-6; D is possibly TRBD1 (5 bases). V lost 0 bases, J lost 6 bases, and 7 bases lay in between. The CDR3 totals 14 residues. Germline loops: CDR1 SGHRS, CDR2 YFSETQ. The CDR3 coding sequence is TGCGCCAGCAGCTTGGGGGGCCTTAATTCACCCCTCCACTTT. This sequence encodes CASSLGGLNSPLHF.

This rearrangement joins TRBV12-3 or TRBV12-4 to TRBJ2-7; 9 nucleotides agree with TRBD2. The CDR3 is made up of 17 amino acids. Trimming took 5 bases from V and 4 from J; bases not matched to a gene: 15. The CDR3 DNA sequence: TGTGCCAGCAGTCAACCGGGACCAGCGGGAGGTATATACGAGCAGTACTTC. As protein: CASSQPGPAGGIYEQYF.

J is TRBJ2-2 and V is TRBV25-1; D remains unclear. CDR1 is MGHDK, CDR2 SYGVNS, per germline. The V end lost 4 bases, the J end lost 3 bases, and 6 bases lay between the germline ends. The length of the CDR3 is 13 residues. DNA of the CDR3: TGTGCCAGCAGTGCCCCTTACACCGGGGAGCTGTTTTTT. Amino acids: CASSAPYTGELFF.

On this clonotype: A much more abundant neighbour one base away suggests this may be a read error. The chain links TRBV28 to TRBJ2-7; no definite D call. The CDR3 has 11 residues. The V end lost 4 bases, the J end lost 7 bases, and 8 bases lay between the germline ends. The germline gives CDR1 MDHEN, CDR2 SYDVKM. The CDR3 loop reads CASSSKGEQYF. The DNA of the CDR3 is TGTGCCAGCAGTTCAAAGGGAGAGCAGTACTTC.

V gene TRBV25-1 combines with J gene TRBJ1-3; 7 nucleotides align to TRBD1. This CDR3 contains 14 residues. CDR1 is MGHDK, CDR2 SYGVNS, per germline. V dropped 9 bases and J dropped 0; count of bases not matched to a gene: 5. CDR3 bases: TGTGCCAGACAGGGGCGCGACTCTGGAAACACCATATATTTT. As protein: CARQGRDSGNTIYF.